Listed here are 21 T cell receptor beta chains from one sample, sequenced in a study of blood T cell repertoires in COVID-19. Sequenced by immunoSEQ multiplex PCR; TCRdb stores in-frame clones only, minus some. The data contain roughly 120,000 clones, about nine tenths of them singletons. Sequenced input: peripheral blood. These receptors originate from a human donor in a cohort sampled during active COVID-19.

V and J are TRBV6-6 and TRBJ1-3, with D possibly being TRBD1 (5 bases). Trimming took 7 bases from V and 1 from J, leaving 11 bases between them. This CDR3 has 14 amino acids. The germline gives CDR1 MNHNY, CDR2 SVGAGI (reference sequence). The CDR3: CASTLTASGNTIYF. DNA of the CDR3: TGTGCCAGCACCCTGACAGCGTCTGGAAACACCATATATTTT.

The chain couples TRBV5-1 to TRBJ2-2; tentatively, D is TRBD2 (6 bases). Between the trimmed V and J ends, which lost 4 bases and 1 base, there was a span of 11 bases. CDR1 SGHRS and CDR2 YFSETQ come from the germline V gene. The CDR3 extends over 15 amino acids. Here the CDR3 reads CASSGGLLNTGELFF. The CDR3 region has the DNA TGCGCCAGCAGCGGGGGACTTCTGAACACCGGGGAGCTGTTTTTT.

The chain recombines TRBV25-1 with TRBJ1-2; no firm D call. Germline lookup yields CDR1 MGHDK and CDR2 SYGVNS. Between the trimmed V and J ends, which lost 8 bases and 7 bases, there was a span of 14 bases. The CDR3 runs to 12 residues. CDR3 in DNA: TGTGCCAGCTCCTTTTCACGGGGTGGCTACACCTTC. Its translation: CASSFSRGGYTF.

This sequence joins TRBV2 and TRBJ2-1, with D tentatively TRBD1 (6 bases). The CDR3 has 13 residues. Germline V gene sequence: CDR1 SNHLY, CDR2 FYNNEI. The V gene lost 5 bases and the J gene lost 7 bases, with 12 bases spanning the gap. The CDR3 bases are TGTGCCAGCAGTACAGGGCGTGGTAATGAGCAGTTCTTC. This encodes CASSTGRGNEQFF.

The chain links TRBV27 to TRBJ1-4, with TRBD1 matching over 7 bases. After removal of 5 bases from V and 7 bases from J, the junction contained 4 bases not matched to a gene. Germline V gene sequence: CDR1 MNHEY, CDR2 SMNVEV (reference sequence). The CDR3 has 13 amino acids. CDR3 coding DNA: TGTGCCAGCAGTCGACAGGGTACTGAAAAACTGTTTTTT. It is translated as CASSRQGTEKLFF.

The chain has TRBV6-5 and TRBJ1-1; 7 bases agree with TRBD1. V shed 5 bases and J 1 base; nucleotides not matched to a gene: 4. Germline-derived CDR1 and CDR2 are MNHEY and SVGAGI. The length of the CDR3 is 14 residues. The CDR3 DNA is TGTGCCAGCAGTAGACAGGGCAGGAACACTGAAGCTTTCTTT. Amino acid sequence: CASSRQGRNTEAFF.

The rearrangement uses TRBV5-1 and TRBJ2-2; D remains unclear. The CDR3 loop spans 15 amino acids. Germline loops: CDR1 SGHRS, CDR2 YFSETQ. V was clipped by 3 bases and J by 8 bases, with 17 bases between them. The CDR3 DNA sequence: TGCGCCAGCAGCTACGCCGGTCAAAGGCGGGGGGAGCTGTTTTTT. This gives the protein CASSYAGQRRGELFF.

The J gene is TRBJ2-2, the V gene TRBV9, with D unclear. Trimming took off 0 bases at V and 2 bases at J, with 5 bases between the two ends. In germline, CDR1 is SGDLS, CDR2 YYNGEE. The CDR3 has 14 amino acids. CDR3 in amino acids: CASSVVVNTGELFF. In DNA, the CDR3 is TGTGCCAGCAGCGTAGTAGTTAACACCGGGGAGCTGTTTTTT.

The chain joins TRBV4-3 to TRBJ2-3, with TRBD1 matching over 9 bases. The CDR3 runs 15 residues. Germline trimming cut 0 bases from V and 6 bases from J; bases unmatched to any gene: 4. Germline V gene sequence: CDR1 LGHNA, CDR2 YSLEER. The CDR3 nucleotides are TGCGCCAGCAGCCAAGAGGGGACAGGGTTGGATACGCAGTATTTT. This sequence encodes CASSQEGTGLDTQYF.

The chain is built from TRBV27 and TRBJ1-1, with 7 positions matching TRBD1. V gave up 6 bases and J gave up 4 bases; unmatched junction bases: 5. CDR3 length: 13 residues. In germline, CDR1 is MNHEY, CDR2 SMNVEV (reference sequence). Here the CDR3 reads CASRTPGGTEAFF. CDR3 DNA sequence: TGTGCCAGCAGGACACCAGGGGGCACTGAAGCTTTCTTT.

The rearrangement uses TRBV19 and TRBJ1-1; D unresolved. This CDR3 has 12 residues. The germline gives CDR1 LNHDA, CDR2 SQIVND (reference sequence). Trimming removed 9 bases at V and 4 bases at J, with 12 bases between. DNA for the CDR3: TGTGCCAGCGCTACCGCGGGCACTGAAGCTTTCTTT. Translating gives CASATAGTEAFF.

The V call is TRBV27, the J call TRBJ2-7; a weak D match, TRBD1 (6 bases). The length of the CDR3 is 16 residues. The V end was cut by 2 bases, the J end by 4 bases, with 18 bases between. Germline V gene data show CDR1 as MNHEY and CDR2 as SMNVEV (reference sequence). CDR3 DNA sequence: TGTGCCAGCAGTTTAGGTCTGGGCAGGGGAGCGTACGAGCAGTACTTC. Translated, it gives CASSLGLGRGAYEQYF.

This sequence joins TRBV9 and TRBJ1-5; D possibly corresponds to TRBD1 (6 bases). There are 13 residues in the CDR3. Trimming left V 4 bases short and J 7 bases short, with 12 bases between. CDR1 is SGDLS and CDR2 is YYNGEE in the germline V gene. The CDR3 DNA sequence: TGTGCCAGCAGCCATGCGACAGGCCAGCCCCAGCATTTT. Residues: CASSHATGQPQHF. The full variable domain, in which reference TRBV9 and TRBJ1-5 provide the parts outside the CDR3, is DSGVTQTPKHLITATGQRVTLRCSPRSGDLSVYWYQQSLDQGLQFLIQYYNGEERAKGNILERFSAQQFPDLHSELNLSSLELGDSALYFCASSHATGQPQHFGDGTRLSIL.

In this sample, this clone turned up once. V and J are TRBV5-4 and TRBJ2-7; unclear D gene. Between the trimmed V and J ends, which lost 0 bases and 5 bases, there was a span of 9 bases. The CDR3 has 13 amino acids. Per germline, CDR1 SGHNT and CDR2 YYREEE (reference sequence). This CDR3 is CASSLELRNEQYF. DNA of the CDR3: TGTGCCAGCAGCTTGGAGCTCCGAAACGAGCAGTACTTC.

This chain uses TRBV28 with TRBJ2-7; possible D gene TRBD2, 6 bases. V was cut by 1 base and J by 3 bases, with 10 bases left in between. This CDR3 comprises 14 residues. The V gene's germline CDR1 is MDHEN and CDR2 SYDVKM. The CDR3 sequence is CASSLFGGYYEQYF. The CDR3, as DNA: TGTGCCAGCAGTTTATTCGGGGGTTACTACGAGCAGTACTTC.

The rearrangement joins TRBV6-5 to TRBJ1-2; D might be TRBD1 (6 bases). With 5 bases removed from V and 6 bases from J, the gap between germline ends came to 13 bases. Germline CDR1 MNHEY, CDR2 SVGAGI. The length of the CDR3 is 13 residues. Written as DNA, the CDR3 is TGTGCCAGCAGTACACAGGGAAGGCATGGCTACACCTTC. It translates to CASSTQGRHGYTF.

The sample holds a few counts of this clone. The V gene is TRBV23-1, the J gene TRBJ1-2; 7 bases are a match to TRBD1. TRBV23-1 is assigned to the ORF class and has an uncertain function. The CDR3 length is 18 residues. The J segment lost 3 bases and the V segment lost 0 bases, leaving 13 bases of the junction unmatched. The CDR3 nucleotides are TGCGCCAGCAGTCAATCCACCAAAAGAAGACAGGGTGACTATGGCTACACCTTC. Protein: CASSQSTKRRQGDYGYTF.

This chain connects TRBV6-2 or TRBV6-3 to TRBJ2-7; no definite D call. The CDR3 spans 14 residues. CDR1 is MNHEY, CDR2 SVGEGT, per germline. V was cut by 3 bases and J by 3 bases, with 12 bases left in between. DNA of the CDR3: TGTGCCAGCAGTTATTCTCCGTCCAGCTACGAGCAGTACTTC. This encodes CASSYSPSSYEQYF.

In regard to this clone: At one end, the junction sequence differs from germline, possibly due to a read error. The V call is TRBV7-7, the J call TRBJ2-1; TRBD2 matches at 8 bases. The germline CDR1 and CDR2 sequences are SSHAT and FNYEAQ (reference sequence). The CDR3 length is 16 residues. In DNA, the CDR3 is TGTGCTAGCAGCCCCCAGGAGCGGGGGCCCTACAATGAGCAGTTCTTC. Its protein product is CASSPQERGPYNEQFF.

The rearrangement uses TRBV3-1 (or the pseudogene TRBV3-2) and TRBJ1-1; D remains unclear. V was clipped by 4 bases and J by 0 bases, with 12 bases between them. The length of the CDR3 is 15 residues. Germline CDR1 and CDR2: LGHDT and YNNKEL (reference sequence). DNA for the CDR3: TGTGCCAGCAGCCCAGGCTCCGAGATGAACACTGAAGCTTTCTTT. Residues: CASSPGSEMNTEAFF.

The rearrangement links TRBV6-2 or TRBV6-3 to TRBJ2-1; the match to TRBD2 covers 10 bases. The germline V gene has CDR1 MNHEY and CDR2 SVGEGT. J lost 2 bases, V lost 6 bases, and 13 bases had no gene match. The CDR3 consists of 18 residues. The CDR3 DNA follows: TGTGCCAGCAGCCCCTGGACTAGCGGCCGGACGCCCTACAATGAGCAGTTCTTC. This gives the protein CASSPWTSGRTPYNEQFF.